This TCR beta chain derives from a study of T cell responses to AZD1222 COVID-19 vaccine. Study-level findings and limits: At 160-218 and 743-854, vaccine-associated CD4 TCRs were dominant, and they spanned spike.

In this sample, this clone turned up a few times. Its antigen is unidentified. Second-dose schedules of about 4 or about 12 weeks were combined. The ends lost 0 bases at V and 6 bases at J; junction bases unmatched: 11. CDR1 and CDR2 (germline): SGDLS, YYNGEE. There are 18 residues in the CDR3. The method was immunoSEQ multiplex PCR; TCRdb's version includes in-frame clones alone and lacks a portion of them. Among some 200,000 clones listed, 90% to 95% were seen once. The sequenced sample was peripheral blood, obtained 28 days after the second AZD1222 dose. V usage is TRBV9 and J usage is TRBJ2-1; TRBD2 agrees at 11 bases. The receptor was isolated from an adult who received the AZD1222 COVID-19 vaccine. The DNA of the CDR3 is TGTGCCAGCAGCGTAGCTTTATCGGTAACTAGCGGGAGCAATGAGCAGTTCTTC. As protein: CASSVALSVTSGSNEQFF. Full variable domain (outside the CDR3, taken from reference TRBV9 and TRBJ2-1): DSGVTQTPKHLITATGQRVTLRCSPRSGDLSVYWYQQSLDQGLQFLIQYYNGEERAKGNILERFSAQQFPDLHSELNLSSLELGDSALYFCASSVALSVTSGSNEQFFGPGTRLTVL.